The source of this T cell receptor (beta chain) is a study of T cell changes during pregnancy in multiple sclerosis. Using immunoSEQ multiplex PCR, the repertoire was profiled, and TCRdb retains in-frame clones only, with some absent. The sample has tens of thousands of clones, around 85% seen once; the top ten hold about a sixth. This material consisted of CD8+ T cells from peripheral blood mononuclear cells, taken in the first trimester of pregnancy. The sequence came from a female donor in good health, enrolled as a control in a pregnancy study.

The CDR3 reads CASSLFPGSTDTQYF. The CDR3 DNA is TGCGCCAGCAGCCTCTTTCCAGGGAGCACAGATACGCAGTATTTT. This rearrangement joins TRBV4-1 to TRBJ2-3, with a possible D match to TRBD1 (5 bases). Trimming took 4 bases from V and 0 from J, leaving 11 bases between them. This CDR3 region has 15 residues. From germline, CDR1 is MGHRA and CDR2 YSYEKL.